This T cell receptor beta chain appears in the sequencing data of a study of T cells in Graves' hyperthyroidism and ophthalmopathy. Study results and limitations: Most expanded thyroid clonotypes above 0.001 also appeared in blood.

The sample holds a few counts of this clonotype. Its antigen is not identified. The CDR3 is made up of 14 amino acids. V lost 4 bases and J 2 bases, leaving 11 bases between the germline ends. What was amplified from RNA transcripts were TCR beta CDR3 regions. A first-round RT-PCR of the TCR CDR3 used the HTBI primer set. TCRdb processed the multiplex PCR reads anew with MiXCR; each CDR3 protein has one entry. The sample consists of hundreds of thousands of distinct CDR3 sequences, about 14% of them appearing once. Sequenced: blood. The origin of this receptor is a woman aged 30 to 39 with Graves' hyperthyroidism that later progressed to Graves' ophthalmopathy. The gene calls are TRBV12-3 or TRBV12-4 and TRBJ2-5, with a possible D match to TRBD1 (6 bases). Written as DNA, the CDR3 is TGTGCCAGCAGTTACCCGGACAGTCAAGAGACCCAGTACTTC. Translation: CASSYPDSQETQYF.